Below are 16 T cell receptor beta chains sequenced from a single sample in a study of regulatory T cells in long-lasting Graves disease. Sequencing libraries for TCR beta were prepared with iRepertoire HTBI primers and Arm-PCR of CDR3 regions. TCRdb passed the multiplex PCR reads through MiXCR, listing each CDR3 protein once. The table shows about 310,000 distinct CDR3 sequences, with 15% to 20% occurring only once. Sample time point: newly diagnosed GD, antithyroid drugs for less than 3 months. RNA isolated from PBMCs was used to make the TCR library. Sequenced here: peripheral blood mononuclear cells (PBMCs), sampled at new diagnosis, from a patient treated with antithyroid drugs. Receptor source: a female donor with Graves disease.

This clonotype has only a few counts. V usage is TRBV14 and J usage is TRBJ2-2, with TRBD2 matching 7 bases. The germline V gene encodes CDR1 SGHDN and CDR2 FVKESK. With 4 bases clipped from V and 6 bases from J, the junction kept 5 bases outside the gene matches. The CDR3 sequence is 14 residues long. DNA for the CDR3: TGTGCCAGCAGCCCCTGGACTAGTCCCGGGGAGCTGTTTTTT. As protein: CASSPWTSPGELFF.

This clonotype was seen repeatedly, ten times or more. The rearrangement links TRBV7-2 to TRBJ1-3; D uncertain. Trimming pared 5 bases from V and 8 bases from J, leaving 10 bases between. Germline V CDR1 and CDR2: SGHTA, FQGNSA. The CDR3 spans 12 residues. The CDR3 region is CASSLSFHTIYF. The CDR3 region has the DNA TGTGCCAGCAGCCTATCGTTCCACACCATATATTTT.

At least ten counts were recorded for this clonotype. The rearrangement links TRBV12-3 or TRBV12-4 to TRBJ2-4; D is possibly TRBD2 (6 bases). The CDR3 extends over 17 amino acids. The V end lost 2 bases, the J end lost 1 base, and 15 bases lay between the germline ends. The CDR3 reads CASSLLGGKEAKNIQYF. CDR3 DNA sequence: TGTGCCAGCAGTTTACTGGGCGGGAAAGAGGCCAAAAACATTCAGTACTTC.

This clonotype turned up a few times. CDR3 sequence: CASSLSPPGGTKNIQYF. CDR3 nucleotides: TGTGCCAGCAGTCTAAGCCCCCCAGGGGGGACCAAAAACATTCAGTACTTC. The chain recombines TRBV28 with TRBJ2-4, with D possibly being TRBD1 (7 bases). Looked up from germline, CDR1 is MDHEN and CDR2 is SYDVKM. V lost 5 bases, J lost 2 bases, and 19 bases lay in between. The CDR3 has 17 amino acids. The full variable domain, completed using reference TRBV28 and TRBJ2-4, is DVKVTQSSRYLVKRTGEKVFLECVQDMDHENMFWYRQDPGLGLRLIYFSYDVKMKEKGDIPEGYSVSREKKERFSLILESASTNQTSMYLCASSLSPPGGTKNIQYFGAGTRLSVL.

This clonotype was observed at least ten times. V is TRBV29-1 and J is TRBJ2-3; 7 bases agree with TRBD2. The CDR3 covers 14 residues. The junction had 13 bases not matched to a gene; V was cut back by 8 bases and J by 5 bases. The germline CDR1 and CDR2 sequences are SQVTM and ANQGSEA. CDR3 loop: CSSVAGTAQDTQYF. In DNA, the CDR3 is TGCAGCTCCGTAGCGGGTACCGCACAAGATACGCAGTATTTT.

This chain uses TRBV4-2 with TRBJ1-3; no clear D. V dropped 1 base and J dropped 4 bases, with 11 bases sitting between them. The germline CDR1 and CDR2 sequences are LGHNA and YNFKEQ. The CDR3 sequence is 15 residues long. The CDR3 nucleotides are TGTGCCAGCAGCCAAGTAAGGGTGGAAGGAAACACCATATATTTT. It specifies CASSQVRVEGNTIYF.

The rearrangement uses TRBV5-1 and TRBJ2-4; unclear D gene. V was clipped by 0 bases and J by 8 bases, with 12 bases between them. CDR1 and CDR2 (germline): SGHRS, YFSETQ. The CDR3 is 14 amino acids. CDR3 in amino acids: CASSLGRTKDIQYF. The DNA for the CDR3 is TGCGCCAGCAGCTTGGGACGGACCAAGGACATTCAGTACTTC.

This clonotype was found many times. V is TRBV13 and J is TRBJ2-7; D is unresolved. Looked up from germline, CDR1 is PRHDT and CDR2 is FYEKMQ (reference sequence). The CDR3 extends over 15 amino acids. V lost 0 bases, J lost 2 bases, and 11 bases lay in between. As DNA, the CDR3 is TGTGCCAGCAGCTTAGGTGAGCGCTTCGCCTACGAGCAGTACTTC. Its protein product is CASSLGERFAYEQYF.

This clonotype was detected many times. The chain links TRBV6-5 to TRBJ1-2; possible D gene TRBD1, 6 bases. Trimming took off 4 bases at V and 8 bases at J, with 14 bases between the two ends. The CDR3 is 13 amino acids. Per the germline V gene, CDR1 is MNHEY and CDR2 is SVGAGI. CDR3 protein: CASSSEGGLGYTF. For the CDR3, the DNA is TGTGCCAGCAGTTCGGAGGGGGGCTTGGGCTACACCTTC.

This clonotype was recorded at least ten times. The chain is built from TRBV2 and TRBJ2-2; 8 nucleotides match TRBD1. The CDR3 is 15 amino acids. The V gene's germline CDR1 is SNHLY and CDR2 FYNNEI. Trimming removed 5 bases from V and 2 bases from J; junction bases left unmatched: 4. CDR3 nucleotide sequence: TGTGCCAGCAGTTCGGACAGGGTCAACACCGGGGAGCTGTTTTTT. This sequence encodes CASSSDRVNTGELFF.

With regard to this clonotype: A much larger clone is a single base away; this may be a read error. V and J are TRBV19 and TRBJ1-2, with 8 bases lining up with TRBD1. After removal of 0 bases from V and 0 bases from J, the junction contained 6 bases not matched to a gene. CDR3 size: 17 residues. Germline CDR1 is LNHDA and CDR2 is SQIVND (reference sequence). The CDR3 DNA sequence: TGTGCCAGTAGTATAGATCTAGAACAGGGGGCTAACTATGGCTACACCTTC. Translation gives CASSIDLEQGANYGYTF.

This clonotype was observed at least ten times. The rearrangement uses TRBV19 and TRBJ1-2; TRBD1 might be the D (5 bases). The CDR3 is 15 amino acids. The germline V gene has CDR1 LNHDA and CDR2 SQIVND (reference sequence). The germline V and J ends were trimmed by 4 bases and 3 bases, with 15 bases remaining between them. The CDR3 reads CASSTKRTIDYGYTF. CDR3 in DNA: TGTGCCAGTAGTACAAAGAGGACAATCGACTATGGCTACACCTTC.

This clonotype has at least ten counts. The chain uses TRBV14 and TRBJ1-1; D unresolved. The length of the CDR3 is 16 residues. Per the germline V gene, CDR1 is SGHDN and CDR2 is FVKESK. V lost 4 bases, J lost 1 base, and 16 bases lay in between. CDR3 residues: CASSRYTEPKNTEAFF. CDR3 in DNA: TGTGCCAGCAGCCGATATACAGAGCCCAAGAACACTGAAGCTTTCTTT.

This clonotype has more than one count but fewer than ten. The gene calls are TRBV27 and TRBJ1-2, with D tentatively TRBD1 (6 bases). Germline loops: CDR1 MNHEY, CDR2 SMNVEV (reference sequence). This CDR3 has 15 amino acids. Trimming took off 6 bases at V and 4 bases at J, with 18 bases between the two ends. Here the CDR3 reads CASRLDPGAGYGYTF. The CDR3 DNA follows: TGTGCCAGCAGACTCGACCCGGGGGCGGGCTATGGCTACACCTTC.

DNA for the CDR3: TGTGCCAGCAGTCAACTAGCTACCTACAATGAGCAGTTCTTC. Its protein is CASSQLATYNEQFF. This chain uses TRBV28 with TRBJ2-1; D perhaps matches TRBD2 (6 bases). Germline V CDR1 and CDR2: MDHEN, SYDVKM. V lost 5 bases and J 2 bases, leaving 10 bases between the germline ends. CDR3 size: 14 residues.

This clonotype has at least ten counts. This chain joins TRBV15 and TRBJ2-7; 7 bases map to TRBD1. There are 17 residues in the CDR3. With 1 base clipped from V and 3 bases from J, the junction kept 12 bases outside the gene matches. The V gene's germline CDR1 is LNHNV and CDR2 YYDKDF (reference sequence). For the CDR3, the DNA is TGTGCCACCAGCAGAGCGGTGGGTGCAGGGGGAAACTACGAGCAGTACTTC. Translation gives CATSRAVGAGGNYEQYF.